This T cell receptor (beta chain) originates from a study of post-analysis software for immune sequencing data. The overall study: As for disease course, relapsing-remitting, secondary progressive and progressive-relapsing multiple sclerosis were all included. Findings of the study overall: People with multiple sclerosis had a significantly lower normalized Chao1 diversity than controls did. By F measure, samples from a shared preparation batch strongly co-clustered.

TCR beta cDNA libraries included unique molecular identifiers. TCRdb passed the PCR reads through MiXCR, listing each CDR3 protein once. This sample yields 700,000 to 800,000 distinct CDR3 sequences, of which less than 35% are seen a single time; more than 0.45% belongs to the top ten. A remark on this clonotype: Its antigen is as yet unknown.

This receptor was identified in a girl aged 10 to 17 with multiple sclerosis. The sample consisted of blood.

CDR3 coding DNA: TGTGCCAGCAGCCAACTACGAGCCCTGGGGAGAGAGACCCAGTACTTC. Translation: CASSQLRALGRETQYF. The rearrangement links TRBV12-3 or TRBV12-4 to TRBJ2-5; possible D gene TRBD2, 5 bases. With 6 bases removed from V and 4 bases from J, the gap between germline ends came to 21 bases. The CDR3 contains 16 residues.